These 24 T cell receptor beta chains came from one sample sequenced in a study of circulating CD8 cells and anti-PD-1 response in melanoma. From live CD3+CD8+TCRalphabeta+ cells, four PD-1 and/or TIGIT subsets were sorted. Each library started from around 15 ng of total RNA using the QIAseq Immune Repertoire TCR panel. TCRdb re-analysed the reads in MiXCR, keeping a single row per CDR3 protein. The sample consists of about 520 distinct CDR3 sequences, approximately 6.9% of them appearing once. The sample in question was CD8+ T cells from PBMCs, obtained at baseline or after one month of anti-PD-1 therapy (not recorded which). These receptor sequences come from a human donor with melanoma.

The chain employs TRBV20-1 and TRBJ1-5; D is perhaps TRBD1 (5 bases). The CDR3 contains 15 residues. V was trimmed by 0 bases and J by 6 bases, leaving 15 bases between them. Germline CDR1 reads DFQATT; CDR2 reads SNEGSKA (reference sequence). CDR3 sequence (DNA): TGCAGTGCTAGAGATCGGGGGGATGCTGGTCAGCCCCAGCATTTT. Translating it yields CSARDRGDAGQPQHF.

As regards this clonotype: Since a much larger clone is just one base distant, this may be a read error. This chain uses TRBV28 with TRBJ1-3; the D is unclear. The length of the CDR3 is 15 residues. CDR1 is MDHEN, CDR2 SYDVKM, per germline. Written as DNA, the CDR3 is TGTGCCAGCAGTTTAAACTCCGTCTCTGGAGACACCATATATTTT. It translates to CASSLNSVSGDTIYF.

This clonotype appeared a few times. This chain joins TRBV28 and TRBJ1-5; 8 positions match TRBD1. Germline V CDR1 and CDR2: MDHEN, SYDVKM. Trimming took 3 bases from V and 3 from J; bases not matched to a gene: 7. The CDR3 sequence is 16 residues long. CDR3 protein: CASSLQPGGFNQPQHF. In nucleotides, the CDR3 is TGTGCCAGCAGTTTGCAACCAGGGGGCTTCAATCAGCCCCAGCATTTT.

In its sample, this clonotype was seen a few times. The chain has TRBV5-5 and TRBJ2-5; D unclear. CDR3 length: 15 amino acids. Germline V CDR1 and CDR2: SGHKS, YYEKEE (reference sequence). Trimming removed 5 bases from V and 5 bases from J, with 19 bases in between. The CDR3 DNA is TGTGCCAGCAGACACCATGGTCCGGGCTGGGAGACCCAGTACTTC. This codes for CASRHHGPGWETQYF.

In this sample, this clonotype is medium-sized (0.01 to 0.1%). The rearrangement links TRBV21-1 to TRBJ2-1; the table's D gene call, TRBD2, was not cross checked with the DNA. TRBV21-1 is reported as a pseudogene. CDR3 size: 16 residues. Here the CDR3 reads CASSKNSSGGNDEQFF. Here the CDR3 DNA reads TGTGCCAGCAGCAAAAATTCTAGCGGGGGGAACGATGAGCAGTTCTTC.

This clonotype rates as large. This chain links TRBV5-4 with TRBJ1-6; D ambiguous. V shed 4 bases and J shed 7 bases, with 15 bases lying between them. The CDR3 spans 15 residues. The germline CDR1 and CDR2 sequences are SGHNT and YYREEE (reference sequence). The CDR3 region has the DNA TGTGCCAGCAGCCAAGTTGGGGTTTGGAATTCACCCCTCCACTTT. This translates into CASSQVGVWNSPLHF.

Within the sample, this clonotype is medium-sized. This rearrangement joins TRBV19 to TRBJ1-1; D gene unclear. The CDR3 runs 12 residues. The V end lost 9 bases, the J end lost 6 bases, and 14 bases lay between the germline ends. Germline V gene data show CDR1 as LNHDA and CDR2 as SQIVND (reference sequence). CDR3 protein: CASKTGIAEAFF. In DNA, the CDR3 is TGTGCCAGCAAGACGGGGATCGCTGAAGCTTTCTTT.

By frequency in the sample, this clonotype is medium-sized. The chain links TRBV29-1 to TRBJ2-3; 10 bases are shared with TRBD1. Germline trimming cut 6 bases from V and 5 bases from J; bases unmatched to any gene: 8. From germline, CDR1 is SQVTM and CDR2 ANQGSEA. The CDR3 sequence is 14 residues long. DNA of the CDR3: TGCAGCGTGGCCGGGACAGGGGCTATAGATACGCAGTATTTT. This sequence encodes CSVAGTGAIDTQYF.

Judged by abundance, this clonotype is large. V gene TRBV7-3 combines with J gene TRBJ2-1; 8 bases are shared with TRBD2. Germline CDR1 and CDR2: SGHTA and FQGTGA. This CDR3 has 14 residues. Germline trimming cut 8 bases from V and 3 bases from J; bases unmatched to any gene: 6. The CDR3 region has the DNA TGTGCCAGCTCCGAGCGGGGGAGCTACAATGAGCAGTTCTTC. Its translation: CASSERGSYNEQFF.

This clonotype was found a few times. The CDR3 is CASSSKDRGNTGELFF. CDR3 in DNA: TGTGCCAGTAGTTCCAAGGACAGGGGGAACACCGGGGAGCTGTTTTTT. This rearrangement joins TRBV19 to TRBJ2-2; 9 bases align to TRBD1. Per the germline V gene, CDR1 is LNHDA and CDR2 is SQIVND (reference sequence). The CDR3 loop spans 16 amino acids. V lost 5 bases, J lost 1 base, and 5 bases stayed unmatched.

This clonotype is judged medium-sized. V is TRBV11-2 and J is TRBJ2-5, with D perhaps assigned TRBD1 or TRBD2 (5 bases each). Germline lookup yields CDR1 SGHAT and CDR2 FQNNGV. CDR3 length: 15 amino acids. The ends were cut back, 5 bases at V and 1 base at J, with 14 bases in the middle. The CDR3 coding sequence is TGTGCCAGCAGCCCCCCGGGGCAGCCCCAAGAGACCCAGTACTTC. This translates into CASSPPGQPQETQYF.

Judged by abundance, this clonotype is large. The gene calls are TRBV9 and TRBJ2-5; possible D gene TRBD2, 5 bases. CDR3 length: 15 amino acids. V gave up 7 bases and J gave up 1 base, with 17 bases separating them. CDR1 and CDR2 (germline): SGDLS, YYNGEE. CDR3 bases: TGTGCCAGCTCTATGACGGGGAATCCCCAAGAGACCCAGTACTTC. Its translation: CASSMTGNPQETQYF. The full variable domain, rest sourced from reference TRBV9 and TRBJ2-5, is DSGVTQTPKHLITATGQRVTLRCSPRSGDLSVYWYQQSLDQGLQFLIQYYNGEERAKGNILERFSAQQFPDLHSELNLSSLELGDSALYFCASSMTGNPQETQYFGPGTRLLVL.

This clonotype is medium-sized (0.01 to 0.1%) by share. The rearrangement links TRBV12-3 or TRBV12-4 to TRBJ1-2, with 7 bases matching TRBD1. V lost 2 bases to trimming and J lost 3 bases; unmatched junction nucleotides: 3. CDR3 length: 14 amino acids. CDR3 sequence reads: CASSLQGDYYGYTF. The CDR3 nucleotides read TGTGCCAGCAGTTTACAGGGGGACTACTATGGCTACACCTTC.

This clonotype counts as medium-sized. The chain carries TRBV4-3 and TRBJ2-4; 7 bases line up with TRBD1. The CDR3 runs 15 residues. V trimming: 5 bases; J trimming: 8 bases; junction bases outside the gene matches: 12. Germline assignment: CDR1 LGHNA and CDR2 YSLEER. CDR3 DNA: TGCGCCAGCAGCACGAACAGGGGTCCCTCTGACATTCAGTACTTC. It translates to CASSTNRGPSDIQYF.

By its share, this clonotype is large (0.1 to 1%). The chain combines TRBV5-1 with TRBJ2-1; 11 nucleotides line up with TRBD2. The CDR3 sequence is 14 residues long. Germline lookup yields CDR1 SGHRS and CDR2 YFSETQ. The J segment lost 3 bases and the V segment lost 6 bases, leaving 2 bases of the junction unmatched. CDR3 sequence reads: CASTLAGGYNEQFF. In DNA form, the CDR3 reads TGCGCCAGCACCCTAGCGGGGGGCTACAATGAGCAGTTCTTC.

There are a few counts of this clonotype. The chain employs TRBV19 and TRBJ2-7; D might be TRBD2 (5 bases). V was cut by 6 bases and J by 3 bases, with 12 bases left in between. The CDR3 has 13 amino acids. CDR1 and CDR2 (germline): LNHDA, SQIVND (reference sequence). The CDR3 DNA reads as TGTGCCAGTAGCCTCACTAGGGACTACGAGCAGTACTTC. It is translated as CASSLTRDYEQYF.

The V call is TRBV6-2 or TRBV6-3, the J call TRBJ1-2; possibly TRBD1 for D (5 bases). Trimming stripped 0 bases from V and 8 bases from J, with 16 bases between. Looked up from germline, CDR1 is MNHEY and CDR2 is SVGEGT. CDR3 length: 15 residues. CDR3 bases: TGTGCCAGCAGTTACTCGGAAGGGGACGGATCCGGCTACACCTTC. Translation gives CASSYSEGDGSGYTF.

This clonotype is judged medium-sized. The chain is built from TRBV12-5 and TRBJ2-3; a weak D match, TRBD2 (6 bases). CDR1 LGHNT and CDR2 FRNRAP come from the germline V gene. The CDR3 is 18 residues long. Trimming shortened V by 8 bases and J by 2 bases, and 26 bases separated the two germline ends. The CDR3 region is CASSWSTAASALTDTQYF. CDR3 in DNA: TGTGCTAGTTCGTGGTCTACCGCCGCTAGCGCCCTCACAGATACGCAGTATTTT.

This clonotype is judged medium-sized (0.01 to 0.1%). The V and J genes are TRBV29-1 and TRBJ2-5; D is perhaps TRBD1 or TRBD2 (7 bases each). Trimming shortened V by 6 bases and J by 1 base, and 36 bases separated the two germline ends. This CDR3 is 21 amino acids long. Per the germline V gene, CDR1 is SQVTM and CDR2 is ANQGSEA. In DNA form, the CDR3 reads TGCAGCGTGGCTACAACTGACAGGGAGGGCTGGGGGGAGTCCCCCCAAGAGACCCAGTACTTC. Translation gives CSVATTDREGWGESPQETQYF.

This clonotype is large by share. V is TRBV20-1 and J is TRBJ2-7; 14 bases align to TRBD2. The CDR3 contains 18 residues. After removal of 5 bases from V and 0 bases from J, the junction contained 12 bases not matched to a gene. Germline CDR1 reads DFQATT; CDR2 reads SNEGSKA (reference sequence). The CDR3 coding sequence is TGCAGTGCTTGGGACCCGGGACTAGCGGGGGCCAGCTCCTACGAGCAGTACTTC. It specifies CSAWDPGLAGASSYEQYF.

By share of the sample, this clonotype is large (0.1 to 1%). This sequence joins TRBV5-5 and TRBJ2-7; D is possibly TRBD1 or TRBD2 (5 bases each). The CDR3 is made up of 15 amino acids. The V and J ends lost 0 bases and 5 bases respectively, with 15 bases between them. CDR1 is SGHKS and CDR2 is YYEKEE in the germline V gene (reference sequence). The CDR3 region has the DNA TGTGCCAGCAGCTTGGAAGTGTCAGGGACCCACGAGCAGTACTTC. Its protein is CASSLEVSGTHEQYF. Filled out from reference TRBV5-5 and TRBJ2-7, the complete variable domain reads DAGVTQSPTHLIKTRGQQVTLRCSPISGHKSVSWYQQVLGQGPQFIFQYYEKEERGRGNFPDRFSARQFPNYSSELNVNALLLGDSALYLCASSLEVSGTHEQYFGPGTRLTVT.

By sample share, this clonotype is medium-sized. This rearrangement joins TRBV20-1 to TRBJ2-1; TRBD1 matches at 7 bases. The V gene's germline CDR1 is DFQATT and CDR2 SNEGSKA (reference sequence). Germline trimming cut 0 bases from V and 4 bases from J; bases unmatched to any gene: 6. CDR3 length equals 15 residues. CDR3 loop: CSARDPGQLYNEQFF. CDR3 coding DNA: TGCAGTGCTAGAGATCCGGGACAGCTATACAATGAGCAGTTCTTC.

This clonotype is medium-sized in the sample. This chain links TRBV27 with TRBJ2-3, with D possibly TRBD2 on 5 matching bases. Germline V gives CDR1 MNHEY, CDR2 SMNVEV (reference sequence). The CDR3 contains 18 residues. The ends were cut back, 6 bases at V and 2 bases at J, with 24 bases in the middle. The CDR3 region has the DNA TGTGCCAGCAGCCCGACGGACGGACCGCACGGGAACACAGATACGCAGTATTTT. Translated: CASSPTDGPHGNTDTQYF.

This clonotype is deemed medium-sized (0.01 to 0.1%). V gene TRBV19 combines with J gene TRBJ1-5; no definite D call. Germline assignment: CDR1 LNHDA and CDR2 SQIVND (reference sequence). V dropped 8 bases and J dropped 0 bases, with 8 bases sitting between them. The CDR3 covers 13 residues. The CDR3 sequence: CASDEYSNQPQHF. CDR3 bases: TGTGCCAGTGATGAATATAGCAATCAGCCCCAGCATTTT. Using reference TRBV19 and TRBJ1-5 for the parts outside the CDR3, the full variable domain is DGGITQSPKYLFRKEGQNVTLSCEQNLNHDAMYWYRQDPGQGLRLIYYSQIVNDFQKGDIAEGYSVSREKKESFPLTVTSAQKNPTAFYLCASDEYSNQPQHFGDGTRLSIL.